The 13 T cell receptor beta chains given below trace back to one sample, sequenced in a study of glioma-infiltrating T cells (dated by TCRdb to 2015 to 2016). For sequencing, an Illumina MiSeq was employed. TCR alpha and beta CDR3 regions were amplified with the iRepertoire nested amplicon-rescue multiplex PCR (arm-PCR) platform from RNA. TCRdb trimmed the raw reads at Q25, called clones with MiXCR and kept productive beta chains. Each CDR3 protein appears once, grouped with its most common genes and DNA. In this sample the table shows over 140,000 distinct CDR3 sequences, approximately 39% of which occur a single time. Roughly 20% of the sample is held by the ten biggest clonotypes. What was sequenced was glioma tissue, nonneoplastic brain tissue, or PBMCs (not recorded which). These receptors were collected from a human donor with low-grade glioma or glioblastoma, undergoing nonglioma brain surgery, or in good health (not recorded which).

This clonotype was observed a handful of times. This chain connects TRBV7-6 to TRBJ2-5; a weak D match, TRBD1 (5 bases). CDR1 and CDR2 from the germline V gene are SGHVS and FNYEAQ. The CDR3 has 16 amino acids. Trimming shortened V by 2 bases and J by 1 base, and 14 bases separated the two germline ends. The CDR3 coding sequence is TGTGCCAGCAGCTTAATCCAGGGATTTGTCCAAGAGACCCAGTACTTC. Translating it yields CASSLIQGFVQETQYF.

The table lists this clonotype with a few counts. This chain connects TRBV20-1 to TRBJ1-1; D call uncertain. CDR1 is DFQATT and CDR2 is SNEGSKA in the germline V gene (reference sequence). The length of the CDR3 is 13 residues. V dropped 3 bases and J dropped 2 bases, with 10 bases sitting between them. CDR3 protein: CSASTSLNTEAFF. CDR3 sequence (DNA): TGCAGTGCTAGCACCAGCCTAAACACTGAAGCTTTCTTT.

This clonotype came up a few times. This chain links TRBV28 with TRBJ2-1; D possibly corresponds to TRBD2 (6 bases). This CDR3 spans 11 amino acids. The germline gives CDR1 MDHEN, CDR2 SYDVKM. Trimming removed 6 bases at V and 15 bases at J, with 15 bases between. CDR3 amino acids: CASRLGGTLFF. The CDR3 DNA is TGTGCCAGCAGGCTGGGGGGAACTCTGTTCTTC.

This clonotype was observed a single time. The chain has TRBV28 and TRBJ1-2; 7 bases fit TRBD1. The length of the CDR3 is 14 residues. CDR1 MDHEN and CDR2 SYDVKM come from the germline V gene. With 8 bases clipped from V and 7 bases from J, the junction kept 13 bases outside the gene matches. DNA of the CDR3: TGTGCCAGCTGCCCTGAGACAGGGTTCTCTGGCTACACCTTC. This encodes CASCPETGFSGYTF.

The rearrangement links TRBV10-3 to TRBJ1-1; D is perhaps TRBD1 (5 bases). This CDR3 has 13 amino acids. Deletions cut 4 bases from V and 6 bases from J, with 12 bases between. Per germline, CDR1 ENHRY and CDR2 SYGVKD. As DNA, the CDR3 is TGTGCCATCAGTGCTACAGGTGGACCTGAAGCTTTCTTT. Translated, it gives CAISATGGPEAFF.

The chain couples TRBV12-3 or TRBV12-4 to TRBJ2-1, with TRBD2 matching 9 bases. Trimming at V came to 5 bases and at J to 8 bases, leaving 7 bases not matched to a gene. The CDR3 is 14 amino acids. CDR3 DNA sequence: TGTGCCAGCAGTCTTAGCGGGAGCAACGATGAGCAGTTCTTC. It codes for CASSLSGSNDEQFF.

The gene calls are TRBV15 and TRBJ2-7, with TRBD2 matching 14 bases. With 3 bases clipped from V and 7 bases from J, the junction kept 8 bases outside the gene matches. The CDR3 has 16 residues. Germline CDR1 is LNHNV and CDR2 is YYDKDF (reference sequence). The CDR3 here is CATSSGLAGGAGEQYF. For the CDR3, the DNA is TGTGCCACCAGCAGTGGACTAGCGGGGGGCGCGGGTGAGCAGTACTTC.

The chain links TRBV19 to TRBJ2-1; 7 bases agree with TRBD2. The CDR3 contains 14 residues. The V gene's germline CDR1 is LNHDA and CDR2 SQIVND (reference sequence). Trimming took 4 bases from V and 9 from J; bases not matched to a gene: 9. The CDR3 sequence is CASSSGSRTAEQFF. CDR3 sequence (DNA): TGTGCCAGTAGTAGCGGGAGCCGTACGGCTGAGCAGTTCTTC.

J is TRBJ2-1 and V is TRBV6-1, with a weak D call TRBD1 (6 bases). V lost 4 bases and J lost 3, with 10 bases in between. The CDR3 consists of 14 residues. Germline CDR1 and CDR2: MNHNS and SASEGT. CDR3 DNA sequence: TGTGCCAGCAGTGTTGGGGGCGTCTACAATGAGCAGTTCTTC. Translating it yields CASSVGGVYNEQFF.

This chain connects TRBV25-1 to TRBJ2-7, with unresolved D. V was trimmed by 1 base and J by 7 bases, leaving 8 bases between them. The germline V gene encodes CDR1 MGHDK and CDR2 SYGVNS. The CDR3 sequence is 12 residues long. DNA of the CDR3: TGTGCCAGCAGTGAATCCCTGGAGGAGCAGTACTTC. Its translation is CASSESLEEQYF.

This clonotype showed up just a few times. This chain links TRBV2 with TRBJ1-1; no clear D gene. V was clipped by 8 bases and J by 2 bases, with 3 bases between them. This CDR3 comprises 10 residues. From germline, CDR1 is SNHLY and CDR2 FYNNEI. This CDR3 is CASHNTEAFF. The CDR3 DNA is TGTGCCAGCCACAACACTGAAGCTTTCTTT. Filled out from reference TRBV2 and TRBJ1-1, the complete variable domain reads EPEVTQTPSHQVTQMGQEVILRCVPISNHLYFYWYRQILGQKVEFLVSFYNNEISEKSEIFDDQFSVERPDGSNFTLKIRSTKLEDSAMYFCASHNTEAFFGQGTRLTVV.

This chain joins TRBV20-1 and TRBJ1-6; 9 positions agree with TRBD1. The trim removed 6 bases at V and 6 bases at J, leaving 3 bases unmatched. CDR1 and CDR2 from the germline V gene are DFQATT and SNEGSKA (reference sequence). The CDR3 extends over 13 amino acids. CDR3 loop: CSAPGQGNSPLHF. As DNA, the CDR3 is TGCAGTGCGCCGGGACAGGGTAATTCACCCCTCCACTTT.

The CDR3 sequence: CASRLGTGRNEQYF. The CDR3 nucleotides read TGTGCCAGCAGGCTAGGGACAGGGCGTAACGAGCAGTACTTC. The chain couples TRBV6-1 to TRBJ2-7; the match to TRBD1 covers 9 bases. CDR3 length: 14 residues. Germline CDR1 is MNHNS and CDR2 is SASEGT. V lost 6 bases and J lost 5; bases outside the gene matches: 8.